The clone carrying this T cell receptor (beta chain) was detected only once. CDR1 is SGDLS and CDR2 is YYNGEE in the germline V gene. The CDR3 has 15 amino acids. Trimming cost V 3 bases and J 5 bases, with 17 bases left between them. The data were taken from a study of cytomegalovirus exposure and HLA in healthy donors. For the study at large: In an early release, HLA-typed donors contributed about 80 million unique TCR sequences. Genotyping of more than 300 donors showed that over 80% belonged to the Caucasian-associated ancestry cluster.

This PCR relied on a set of 60 Vbeta primers and 13 Jbeta primers. Original processing notes: An analysis that came later counted 70 million to 100 million unique TCR beta chains, approximately 9.9 million shared. Using immunoSEQ multiplex PCR, the repertoire was profiled, and TCRdb retains in-frame clones only, with some absent. Clonal size and the V and J genes are those of that table, whereas D and trimming came from the DNA. The sample has approximately 180,000 clones; about four fifths are singletons. The receptor comes from a man aged 25-45 years in good health and CMV-seropositive. Sequencing used PBMCs. This chain uses TRBV9 with TRBJ2-5, with D possibly TRBD1 on 6 matching bases. CDR3 coding DNA: TGTGCCAGCAGCGATGGACAGTCCTTGGTGGAGACCCAGTACTTC. Translated, it gives CASSDGQSLVETQYF.